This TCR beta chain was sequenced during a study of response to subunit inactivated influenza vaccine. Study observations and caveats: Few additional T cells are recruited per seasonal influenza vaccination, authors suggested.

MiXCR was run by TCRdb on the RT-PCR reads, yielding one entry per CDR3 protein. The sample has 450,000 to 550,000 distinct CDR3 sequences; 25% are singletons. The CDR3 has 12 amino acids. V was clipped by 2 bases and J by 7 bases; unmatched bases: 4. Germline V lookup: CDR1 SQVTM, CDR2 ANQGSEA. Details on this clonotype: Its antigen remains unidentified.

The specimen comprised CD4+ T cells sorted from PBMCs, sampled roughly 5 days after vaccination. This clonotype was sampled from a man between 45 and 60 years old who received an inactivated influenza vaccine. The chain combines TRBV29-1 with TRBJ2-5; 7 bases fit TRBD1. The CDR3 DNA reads TGCAGCGTTGAACGACAGGGCGGGACCCAGTACTTC. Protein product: CSVERQGGTQYF.